This TCR beta chain is from a study of response to subunit inactivated influenza vaccine (dated by TCRdb to 2017 to 2018). At the level of the whole study: To follow how T cells responded to a trivalent subunit inactivated influenza vaccine, the researchers relied on deep quantitative profiling of the T cell receptor repertoire. On the study overall, not on this receptor specifically: The authors suggested that each seasonal influenza vaccination may recruit only a limited number of new T cells.

Counted from cysteine to phenylalanine, this CDR3 has 15 amino acids. Here the CDR3 DNA is all that survives: 45 bases in frame from base 1. The germline V gene (reference sequence) specifies LNHNV as CDR1 and YYDKDF as CDR2. V is clipped by 0 bases and J by 6 bases, and the sequence between their germline boundaries is 12 bases long. Libraries were built with RT-PCR. Sequencer: Illumina HiSeq 2500. In-frame beta chains were kept once TCRdb had trimmed the public reads at Q25 with fastp and called clones with MiXCR. Each entry is one CDR3 protein sequence, shown with its most common DNA and genes. Within this sample are about 540,000 distinct CDR3 sequences, with around a quarter of them counted one time only. Of the sample, 2.8% is held by the ten largest clones. This clonotype was detected only a few times. The antigen this receptor binds is unknown. It has no much larger one-base neighbor in the sample; base qualities were not kept.

This sample also appeared in a second study, on T cells expressing NK-cell markers. Taken from the second paper: The TCR beta cDNA libraries were made using 5'RACE template switching, a step that added both a universal primer site and unique molecular identifiers. In sorted CD3+CD56+NKG2C+, CD3+CD56+NKG2C- and CD3+CD56-NKG2C+ T-cell subsets from 7 to 9 donors, TCR beta-chain repertoires were profiled. Seven of the eight sequenced donors were HCMV-seropositive and one was HCMV-seronegative. In several experiments an anti-gammadeltaTCR antibody was added to restrict sorting to alphabetaTCR-expressing T cells. For roughly 6 donors, the dominant CD3+CD56+NKG2C+ clonotypes were among the top 10 CD8+ clonotypes and accounted for about 1.0-7.5% of CD8+ T cells. Those dominant clonotypes were again the most abundant among CD3+CD56-NKG2C+ cells in several donors, at about 28.3-65%. Whether the expanded NKG2C-expressing T cell clones were specific for HCMV antigens remained unclear. The eight sequenced donors were randomly selected healthy volunteers, three men and five women. HCMV serostatus was determined by detecting HCMV-specific IgG in serum with a commercial ELISA kit. Ficoll density gradient centrifugation was used to isolate peripheral blood mononuclear cells from blood. CD4+ and CD8+ T cells were isolated from PBMC by magnetic immunoseparation with Miltenyi isolation kits. cDNA synthesis was primed from the TCR beta constant segment and was followed by two successive PCR amplification steps. Libraries were sequenced as 2 x 150 bp reads on Illumina HiSeq 2000/2500, MiSeq or NextSeq. MIGEC was used to demultiplex reads and group the reads by UMI, and MiTCR was used to assemble and quantify clonotypes. To remove erroneous sequences, TCR cDNA sequences were retained only when supported by two or more reads. The tcR package was used for downstream repertoire analysis, and clonotypes were matched between fractions using CDR3 nucleotide sequence together with V segment. VDJmatch was used to annotate antigen specificity against VDJdb, with one amino acid substitution allowed in CDR3.

Source: CD4+ T cells sorted from PBMCs, taken 11 to 12 days after vaccination. This chain is built from TRBV15 and TRBJ2-1; the best D guess is TRBD1, with 6 bases matching. The origin of this receptor is a man aged 45-65 years who received an inactivated influenza vaccine. Donor details come from another sample of the same person, matched by shared clones. The CDR3 here reads CATSREVGQFNEQFF. The DNA sequence follows: TGTGCCACCAGCAGAGAAGTCGGACAGTTCAATGAGCAGTTCTTC.